Listed below are T cell receptor beta chains from one sample, sequenced in a study of blood T cell repertoires in COVID-19. This table comes from immunoSEQ multiplex PCR, and its TCRdb copy is limited to in-frame clones, with some not included. This table holds approximately 90,000 clones, about 84% found once. The sequenced sample was peripheral blood. Source of these receptors: a man in his sixties with acute or convalescent COVID-19. Both conserved end residues are part of each CDR3. A D gene is named only where the DNA matches it firmly. Not all rows give a size; the values are once, few, many and, for expanded clones, a class.

CDR3 | DNA | size | V | D | J
CASSDGSRPVADTQYF | TGTGCCAGCAGTGATGGGAGTAGGCCGGTTGCAGATACGCAGTATTTT | NA | TRBV2 | NA | TRBJ2-3
CASSLTGGPPRNYGYTF | TGTGCCAGCAGCTTGACAGGGGGCCCCCCGCGTAACTATGGCTACACCTTC | NA | TRBV5-4 | TRBD1 | TRBJ1-2
CASSLTNGQGHYTF | TGTGCCAGCAGCTTAACAAACGGACAGGGGCACTACACCTTC | NA | TRBV7-9 | TRBD1 | TRBJ1-2
CASSQRQGSYEQYF | TGTGCCAGCAGCCAAAGACAGGGTTCCTACGAGCAGTACTTC | NA | TRBV5-4 | TRBD1 | TRBJ2-7
CASSEGQGTSTDTQYF | TGTGCCAGCAGCGAGGGACAGGGCACTAGCACAGATACGCAGTATTTT | once | TRBV9 | TRBD1 | TRBJ2-3
CASSRTSGSLNEQFF | TGTGCCAGCAGTCGGACTAGCGGGAGCCTCAATGAGCAGTTCTTC | once | TRBV28 | TRBD2 | TRBJ2-1
CASSLRGGSYEQYF | TGTGCCAGCAGTTTGCGGGGGGGGTCCTACGAGCAGTACTTC | once | TRBV27 | TRBD2 | TRBJ2-7
CASSITGSGELFF | TGTGCCAGTAGTATAACAGGGTCCGGGGAGCTGTTTTTT | NA | TRBV19 | NA | TRBJ2-2
CASSQDRGGGEAFF | TGCGCCAGCAGCCAAGATCGGGGGGGCGGTGAAGCTTTCTTT | once | TRBV4-3 | NA | TRBJ1-1
CASRGSGANVLTF | TGCGCCAGTCGGGGCTCTGGGGCCAACGTCCTGACTTTC | NA | TRBV5-1 | NA | TRBJ2-6
CASSLGLVGTQYF | TGTGCCAGCAGCTTAGGACTAGTGGGGACCCAGTACTTC | NA | TRBV7-2 | NA | TRBJ2-5
CASSQSRGSYQGIAYEQYF | TGCGCCAGCAGCCAATCCCGTGGTAGTTACCAGGGTATTGCCTACGAGCAGTACTTC | NA | TRBV4-1 | NA | TRBJ2-7
CASSWRDRVSETQYF | TGTGCCAGCAGCTGGCGGGACAGGGTATCCGAGACCCAGTACTTC | NA | TRBV5-5 | TRBD1 | TRBJ2-5
CASSLAGKNTEAFF | TGTGCCAGCAGCTTGGCAGGGAAGAACACTGAAGCTTTCTTT | many | TRBV5-4 | NA | TRBJ1-1
CASSSRNDYYNEQFF | TGCGCCAGCAGCTCGCGTAACGACTACTACAATGAGCAGTTCTTC | NA | TRBV5-1 | NA | TRBJ2-1
CASSPHRVRQGEGEGDTQYF | TGCGCCAGCAGTCCTCATAGGGTCCGACAGGGGGAGGGTGAGGGGGATACGCAGTATTTT | few | TRBV23-1 | TRBD1 | TRBJ2-3